The clone carrying this T cell receptor (beta chain) was recorded a few times. No antigen is known for it. The study drew its donors from healthy HIV-negative adults without recent acute infections or vaccinations. The data are from a study of shared clonotypes between healthy human individuals. The overall study: CD8 memory received one plate per donor, CD8 naive two, CD4 memory three and CD4 naive three. General observations from the study: Generation probabilities of non-shared clonotypes were lower (relative to those shared by all four donors). In general, naive subsets displayed greater estimated richness than memory subsets did.

Libraries were prepared by immunoSEQ multiplex PCR; TCRdb keeps only in-frame clonotypes and omits some of them. The profile covers under 1,100,000 clones, with about 77% appearing a single time and over 1.3% taken by the ten largest. This CDR3 is 16 amino acids long. V lost 2 bases and J lost 7, with 18 bases in between. The V gene's germline CDR1 is MDHEN and CDR2 SYDVKM. The genes are TRBV28 and TRBJ2-1; maybe TRBD1 (6 bases). Sequencing used memory CD4+ T cells sorted from blood. Subset specified: CD45RA-negative fraction. The receptor comes from a man aged 18-30 years in good health. The CDR3 loop reads CASSLGAGEEENEQFF. The CDR3 nucleotides are TGTGCCAGCAGTTTAGGGGCAGGGGAAGAGGAGAATGAGCAGTTCTTC. The whole variable domain, filled in from reference TRBV28 and TRBJ2-1, reads DVKVTQSSRYLVKRTGEKVFLECVQDMDHENMFWYRQDPGLGLRLIYFSYDVKMKEKGDIPEGYSVSREKKERFSLILESASTNQTSMYLCASSLGAGEEENEQFFGPGTRLTVL.